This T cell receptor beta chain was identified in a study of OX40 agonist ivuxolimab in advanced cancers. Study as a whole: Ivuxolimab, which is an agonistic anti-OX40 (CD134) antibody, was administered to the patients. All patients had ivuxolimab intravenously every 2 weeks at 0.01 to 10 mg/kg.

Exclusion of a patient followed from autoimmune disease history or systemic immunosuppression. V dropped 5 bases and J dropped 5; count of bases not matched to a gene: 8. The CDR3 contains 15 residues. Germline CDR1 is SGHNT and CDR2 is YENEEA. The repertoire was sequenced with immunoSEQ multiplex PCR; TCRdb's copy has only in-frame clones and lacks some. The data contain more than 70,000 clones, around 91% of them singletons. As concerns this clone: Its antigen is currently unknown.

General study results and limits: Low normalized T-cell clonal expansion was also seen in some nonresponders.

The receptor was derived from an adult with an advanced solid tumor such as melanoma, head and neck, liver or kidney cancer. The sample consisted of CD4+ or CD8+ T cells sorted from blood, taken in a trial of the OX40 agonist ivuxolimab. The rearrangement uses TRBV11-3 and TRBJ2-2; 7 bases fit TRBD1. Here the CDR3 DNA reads TGTGCCAGCAGCCCCCGGACAGGTGCTACCGGGGAGCTGTTTTTT. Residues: CASSPRTGATGELFF.